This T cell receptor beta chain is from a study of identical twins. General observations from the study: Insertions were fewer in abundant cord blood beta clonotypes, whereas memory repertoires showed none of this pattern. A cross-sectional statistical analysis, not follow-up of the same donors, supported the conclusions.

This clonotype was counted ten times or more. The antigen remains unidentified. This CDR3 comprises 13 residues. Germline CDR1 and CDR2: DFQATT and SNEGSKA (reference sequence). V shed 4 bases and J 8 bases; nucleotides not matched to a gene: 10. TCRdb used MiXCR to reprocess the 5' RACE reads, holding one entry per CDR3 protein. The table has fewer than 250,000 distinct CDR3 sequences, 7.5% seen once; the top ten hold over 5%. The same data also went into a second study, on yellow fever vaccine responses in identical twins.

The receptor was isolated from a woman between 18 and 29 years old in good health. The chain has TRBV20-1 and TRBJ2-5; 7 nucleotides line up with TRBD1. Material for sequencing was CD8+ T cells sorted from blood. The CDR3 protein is CSAIAEWDSTQYF. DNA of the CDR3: TGCAGTGCTATAGCTGAATGGGACAGTACCCAGTACTTC.